The sequence of this T cell receptor beta chain was determined in a study of shared clonotypes between healthy human individuals. Study-level results: Collection of samples was limited to blood; tissue repertoires likely differ.

As concerns this clone: As yet, its antigen is unknown.

The CDR3 sequence is 15 residues long. Sequenced by immunoSEQ multiplex PCR; TCRdb stores in-frame clones only, minus some. The repertoire holds fewer than 3 million clones, with roughly 92% as singletons. The sequenced sample consisted of naive CD4+ T cells from PBMCs. Subset given: CD45RA+ positively selected. This sequence was found in a man between 18 and 35 years old in good health. Some clones in this sample may be carry-over from other donors' samples. This chain connects TRBV21-1 to TRBJ1-1. TRBV21-1 is deemed a pseudogene. CDR3 DNA sequence: TGTGCCAGTCTTCGGCCCGTCTCGGGGTACACTGAAGCTTTCTTT. This codes for CASLRPVSGYTEAFF.